The clone carrying this T cell receptor beta chain was found a few times. Its target is not known. This CDR3 contains 15 residues. Germline values: CDR1 SGHVS, CDR2 FQNEAQ. V shed 5 bases and J shed 1 base, with 13 bases lying between them. The investigators reverse transcribed all of the isolated RNA, so they sequenced expressed TCRB transcripts. Assay: immunoSEQ multiplex PCR; the TCRdb copy retains only in-frame clones and omits some. The table has under 850,000 clones, under 15% seen once. The entry originates in a study of beta chain features in type 1 diabetes. Study-wide findings and caveats: Shorter TCRB CDR3s, moderately but significantly so, marked every one of the four CD4+ subsets in Type 1 diabetes patients.

The clonotype originates from a man between 18 and 35 years old with type 1 diabetes. Sample: naive CD4+ T cells from blood. The chain couples TRBV7-8 to TRBJ2-3; D gene unclear. CDR3 nucleotide sequence: TGTGCCAGCAGCCAAATCTCAGAAGGCACAGATACGCAGTATTTT. Its protein is CASSQISEGTDTQYF.